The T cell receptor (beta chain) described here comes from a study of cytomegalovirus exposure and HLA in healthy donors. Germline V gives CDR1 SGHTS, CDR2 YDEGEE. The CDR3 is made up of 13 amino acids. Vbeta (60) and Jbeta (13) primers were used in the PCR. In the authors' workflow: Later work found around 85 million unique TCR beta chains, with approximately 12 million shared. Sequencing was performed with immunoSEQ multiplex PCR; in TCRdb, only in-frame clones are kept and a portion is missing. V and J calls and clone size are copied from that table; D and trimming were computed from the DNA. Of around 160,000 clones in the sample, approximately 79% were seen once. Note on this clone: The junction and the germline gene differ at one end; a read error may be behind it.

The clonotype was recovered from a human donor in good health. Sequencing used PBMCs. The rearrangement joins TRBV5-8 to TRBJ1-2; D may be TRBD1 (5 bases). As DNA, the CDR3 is TGCCCGATAGTAAGGAACTGGGGGGATGGCTACACCTTC. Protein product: CPIVRNWGDGYTF. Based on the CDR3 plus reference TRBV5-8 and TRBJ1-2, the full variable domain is EAGVTQSPTHLIKTRGQQATLRCSPISGHTSVYWYQQALGLGLQFLLWYDEGEERNRGNFPPRFSGRQFPNYSSELNVNALELEDSALYLCPIVRNWGDGYTFGSGTRLTVV.